The present T cell receptor (beta chain) was sequenced within a study of blood T cell repertoires in COVID-19. Turning to the study itself: Samples taken during acute and convalescent COVID-19 were collected in the United States, Italy and Spain. Nucleic acid was either cDNA or gDNA, and it came from T cells, B-cell-depleted T cells, or PBMCs.

Seattle's enrolled individuals joined amid active infection and were then monitored longitudinally. This CDR3 is 14 amino acids long. The germline V and J ends were trimmed by 2 bases and 3 bases, with 11 bases remaining between them. Per the germline V gene, CDR1 is SGDLS and CDR2 is YYNGEE. The table came from immunoSEQ multiplex PCR; TCRdb's copy has only in-frame clones and leaves some out. In the table there are some 150,000 clones, approximately 85% of which are singletons. This TCR derives from a woman aged 55 to 70 with COVID-19, enrolled during active disease. Sequenced: peripheral blood. The rearrangement joins TRBV9 to TRBJ1-1; weak D call: TRBD1 (5 bases). As DNA, the CDR3 is TGTGCCAGCAGCGTCGGACCCAGGGACACTGAAGCTTTCTTT. This encodes CASSVGPRDTEAFF.